This is a list of T cell receptor beta chains from one sample in a study of CD8 T cells in Susac syndrome. TCRdb re-called the immunoSEQ multiplex PCR reads with MiXCR, one entry per CDR3 protein. The table lists 330,000 or so distinct CDR3 sequences, approximately 85% of them singletons. The sequencing sample was made of CD8+ T cells from PBMCs. These receptors came from a human donor with multiple sclerosis. Both conserved end residues are part of each CDR3. The D gene is left open where the match is weak. A clone size is listed for some rows: how often the clone was seen (once, few, many), or a class if it is expanded.

D gene,clone size,J gene,V gene,CDR3 DNA,CDR3 protein
NA,NA,TRBJ2-7,TRBV28,TGTGCCAGCAGTTTCAATCGGTTATACGAGCAGTACTTC,CASSFNRLYEQYF
NA,NA,TRBJ2-2,TRBV9,TGTGCCAGCAGCGTAGGAGGGGTCAGGGCAAACACCGGGGAGCTGTTTTTT,CASSVGGVRANTGELFF
NA,NA,TRBJ1-1,TRBV2,TGTGCCAGCCGCCAAACGTGGGAAAACACTGAAGCTTTCTTT,CASRQTWENTEAFF
NA,NA,TRBJ1-2,TRBV6-5,TGTGCCAGCAGTTACGCGGGTTTGGGCTACACCTTC,CASSYAGLGYTF
NA,NA,TRBJ2-1,TRBV7-6,TGTGCCAGCAGCCCCCGCCCAACTAGGAATCATGAGCAGTTCTTC,CASSPRPTRNHEQFF
NA,NA,TRBJ2-7,TRBV9,TGTGCCAGCAGCGGAGCCTCCGGGACATTGTACGAGCAGTACTTC,CASSGASGTLYEQYF
NA,once,TRBJ1-2,TRBV7-9,TGTGCCAGCAGCTTGGTCGAAGGGGTCAATGGCTACACCTTC,CASSLVEGVNGYTF
NA,NA,TRBJ2-1,TRBV5-6,TGTGCCAGCAGCTGGGTTGGAAGGCGAGACGATGAGCAGTTCTTC,CASSWVGRRDDEQFF
NA,NA,TRBJ1-2,TRBV5-5,TGTGCCAGCAGCTTGGTCACGGGCGACTATGGCTACACCTTC,CASSLVTGDYGYTF
NA,NA,TRBJ1-2,TRBV4-3,TGCGCCAGCAGCCAAGAAGGGTACGGGTATTATCGCTACACCTTC,CASSQEGYGYYRYTF
NA,NA,TRBJ2-7,TRBV9,TGTGCCAGCAGCGTAGCGGAGGCCCCCTACGAGCAGTACTTC,CASSVAEAPYEQYF
TRBD2,NA,TRBJ2-1,TRBV20-1,TGCAGTGCTAGAGATAGCAATGGGGGCCTAGCGGGGTGGGTGGAGCAGTTCTTC,CSARDSNGGLAGWVEQFF
NA,few,TRBJ2-7,TRBV27,TGTGCCAGCAGTGGCAGCTCCTACGAGCAGTACTTC,CASSGSSYEQYF
NA,NA,TRBJ1-3,TRBV4-3,TGCGCCAGCAGCCCCGGGACTAGTGGAAACACCATATATTTT,CASSPGTSGNTIYF